The 27 T cell receptor beta chains below were found in one sample sequenced in a study of PD-1 blockade in classical Hodgkin lymphoma. Each of the patients experienced relapse following autologous stem cell transplantation, and their brentuximab vedotin exposure differed. Sequencing used immunoSEQ multiplex PCR; TCRdb keeps in-frame clones, though not all of them. This sample has some 84,000 clones, with nearly 95% found just once. The sample in question was peripheral blood mononuclear cells (PBMCs), obtained before the second cycle of nivolumab. The receptor set was obtained from a human donor with classical Hodgkin lymphoma.

The rearrangement joins TRBV19 to TRBJ2-1, with D unclear. This CDR3 contains 13 residues. Germline V CDR1 and CDR2: LNHDA, SQIVND (reference sequence). Trimming removed 1 base from V and 9 bases from J, with 10 bases in between. As DNA, the CDR3 is TGTGCCAGTAGTATAGTGGCGGAGCTTGAGCAGTTCTTC. Translated, it gives CASSIVAELEQFF.

The chain couples TRBV7-9 to TRBJ1-1; D uncertain. CDR1 is SEHNR and CDR2 is FQNEAQ in the germline V gene (reference sequence). Trimming stripped 3 bases from V and 11 bases from J, with 16 bases between. The CDR3 is made up of 13 amino acids. CDR3 bases: TGTGCCAGCAGCTTCGCCTTGGCTGAATTGGCTTTCTTT. Amino acid sequence: CASSFALAELAFF.

In this sample, this clone turned up once. The chain couples TRBV27 to TRBJ2-3; D remains ambiguous. The CDR3 extends over 13 amino acids. Germline V CDR1 and CDR2: MNHEY, SMNVEV (reference sequence). Trimming shortened V by 4 bases and J by 2 bases, and 7 bases separated the two germline ends. CDR3 protein: CASSSPYTDTQYF. CDR3 coding DNA: TGTGCCAGCAGTTCCCCCTACACAGATACGCAGTATTTT.

This clone has a single count. The chain recombines TRBV7-9 with TRBJ2-2, with a tentative D call TRBD2 (5 bases). V was shortened by 3 bases and J by 1 base, with 12 bases between the two germline ends. Germline V CDR1 and CDR2: SEHNR, FQNEAQ (reference sequence). The CDR3 covers 16 residues. CDR3 loop: CASSFSFGGNTGELFF. In DNA, the CDR3 is TGTGCCAGCAGCTTTTCGTTTGGAGGGAACACCGGGGAGCTGTTTTTT.

The CDR3 coding sequence is TGTGCCAGCAGCTCCAATGTAGGCCTGAGCTCCTACAATGAGCAGTTCTTC. Protein sequence: CASSSNVGLSSYNEQFF. V is TRBV7-9 and J is TRBJ2-1, with D uncertain. CDR3 length: 17 residues. With 4 bases removed from V and 0 bases from J, the gap between germline ends came to 16 bases. CDR1 is SEHNR, CDR2 FQNEAQ, per germline (reference sequence).

The chain has TRBV6-1 and TRBJ2-7, with TRBD1 matching over 7 bases. The CDR3 contains 14 residues. Germline V gene data show CDR1 as MNHNS and CDR2 as SASEGT. With V trimmed by 6 bases and J by 0 bases, 5 bases remained unmatched. CDR3 amino acids: CASRRGQPSYEQYF. Here the CDR3 DNA reads TGTGCCAGCAGGAGGGGACAGCCCTCCTACGAGCAGTACTTC.

The rearrangement uses TRBV7-2 and TRBJ2-1; 9 bases line up with TRBD2. CDR3 length: 16 amino acids. J gave up 9 bases and V 1 base, and 10 bases lay outside the gene matches. Per the germline V gene, CDR1 is SGHTA and CDR2 is FQGNSA. CDR3 DNA: TGTGCCAGCAGCTTAGTTGGCGGGAGGGCCTTAGCTGAGCAGTTCTTC. Its protein is CASSLVGGRALAEQFF.

This clone was recorded a few times. The CDR3 DNA reads as TGTGCCAGTAGTATGGTTGGACGGGTACCCTCTGGAAACACCATATATTTT. Encoded protein: CASSMVGRVPSGNTIYF. The gene calls are TRBV19 and TRBJ1-3, with no clear D. Germline CDR1 is LNHDA and CDR2 is SQIVND (reference sequence). This CDR3 has 17 residues. The ends were cut back, 3 bases at V and 0 bases at J, with 15 bases in the middle. Looking up the rest from reference TRBV19 and TRBJ1-3 gives the full variable domain: DGGITQSPKYLFRKEGQNVTLSCEQNLNHDAMYWYRQDPGQGLRLIYYSQIVNDFQKGDIAEGYSVSREKKESFPLTVTSAQKNPTAFYLCASSMVGRVPSGNTIYFGEGSWLTVV.

The chain combines TRBV18 with TRBJ1-1; TRBD1 matches 9 bases. CDR1 KGHSH and CDR2 LQKENI come from the germline V gene. J gave up 5 bases and V 3 bases, and 4 bases lay outside the gene matches. This CDR3 has 14 residues. The CDR3 bases are TGTGCCAGCTCACCCGAGACAGGGGGAACTGAAGCTTTCTTT. This gives the protein CASSPETGGTEAFF.

The rearrangement links TRBV5-6 to TRBJ2-5; 7 nucleotides align to TRBD1. The CDR3 length is 15 residues. Unmatched junction bases numbered 10, after V lost 3 bases and J lost 5 bases. Looked up from germline, CDR1 is SGHDT and CDR2 is YYEEEE. CDR3 amino acids: CASSSTGIEGETQYF. In nucleotides, the CDR3 is TGTGCCAGCAGCTCGACAGGGATTGAAGGCGAGACCCAGTACTTC.

The J gene is TRBJ2-7, the V gene TRBV27; weak D call: TRBD1 (6 bases). The CDR3 is 15 amino acids. CDR1 is MNHEY and CDR2 is SMNVEV in the germline V gene (reference sequence). V lost 5 bases and J lost 5, with 19 bases in between. This chain's CDR3 is CASSPPRVRGNEQYF. DNA of the CDR3: TGTGCCAGCAGTCCTCCCCGGGTCAGGGGAAACGAGCAGTACTTC.

This clone came up once. The V and J genes are TRBV6-5 and TRBJ1-3; no clear D gene. Trimming shortened V by 7 bases and J by 4 bases, and 11 bases separated the two germline ends. The CDR3 sequence is 13 residues long. Germline values: CDR1 MNHEY, CDR2 SVGAGI. CDR3 residues: CASIRLGGNTIYF. In DNA form, the CDR3 reads TGTGCCAGCATCAGGTTGGGAGGAAACACCATATATTTT.

The CDR3 sequence is CASSRSLAGANEQFF. DNA of the CDR3: TGTGCCAGCAGTCGGTCGTTAGCGGGAGCCAATGAGCAGTTCTTC. The chain couples TRBV11-3 to TRBJ2-1; 9 nucleotides match TRBD2. V lost 6 bases to trimming and J lost 6 bases; unmatched junction nucleotides: 9. This CDR3 has 15 residues. Germline assignment: CDR1 SGHNT and CDR2 YENEEA.

The chain employs TRBV10-1 and TRBJ2-7; the D gene is possibly TRBD1 (6 bases). CDR1 and CDR2 (germline): WNHNN, SYGVQD (reference sequence). The CDR3 consists of 16 residues. V lost 3 bases to trimming and J lost 0 bases, with 15 bases between them. The CDR3 spells CASSDLQGINSYEQYF. CDR3 DNA sequence: TGCGCCAGCAGTGACCTACAGGGTATAAACTCCTACGAGCAGTACTTC.

The rearrangement joins TRBV19 to TRBJ1-4; no reliable D call. The V end lost 5 bases, the J end lost 4 bases, and 17 bases lay between the germline ends. The CDR3 length is 16 residues. Germline assignment: CDR1 LNHDA and CDR2 SQIVND (reference sequence). The CDR3 coding sequence is TGTGCCAGTAGTTCCCCGCCGGGAGTCAATAATGAAAAACTGTTTTTT. Its translation: CASSSPPGVNNEKLFF.

V is TRBV29-1 and J is TRBJ1-2, with D possibly being TRBD1 (5 bases). There are 15 residues in the CDR3. V was trimmed by 3 bases and J by 7 bases, leaving 21 bases between them. In germline, CDR1 is SQVTM, CDR2 ANQGSEA. CDR3 sequence: CSVEEGPGGVLGYTF. The CDR3 nucleotides are TGCAGCGTTGAGGAGGGGCCTGGGGGGGTGCTTGGCTACACCTTC.

The rearrangement joins TRBV27 to TRBJ2-3, with no clear D. V lost 4 bases and J 4 bases, leaving 12 bases between the germline ends. CDR1 and CDR2 from the germline V gene are MNHEY and SMNVEV (reference sequence). The CDR3 totals 14 residues. As DNA, the CDR3 is TGTGCCAGCAGTTCCCCTCCGTGGGCAGATACGCAGTATTTT. Protein sequence: CASSSPPWADTQYF.

The gene calls are TRBV29-1 and TRBJ1-4; 7 nucleotides line up with TRBD1. The CDR3 is made up of 13 amino acids. V lost 7 bases to trimming and J lost 5 bases; unmatched junction nucleotides: 7. Germline-derived CDR1 and CDR2 are SQVTM and ANQGSEA. Here the CDR3 DNA reads TGCAGCGCCGGGGACAGTCGAAATGAAAAACTGTTTTTT. This gives the protein CSAGDSRNEKLFF.

The chain carries TRBV18 and TRBJ2-3; D is possibly TRBD2 (6 bases). The V gene's germline CDR1 is KGHSH and CDR2 LQKENI. V was clipped by 4 bases and J by 4 bases, with 15 bases between them. The CDR3 totals 15 residues. The CDR3 spells CASSLGGGAADTQYF. CDR3 DNA: TGTGCCAGCTCACTGGGCGGAGGGGCGGCAGATACGCAGTATTTT.

This chain's CDR3 is CASRVSGSTDTQYF. The CDR3 DNA sequence: TGTGCCAGCAGGGTTTCCGGTAGCACAGATACGCAGTATTTT. The chain links TRBV28 to TRBJ2-3; D remains ambiguous. The V gene lost 6 bases and the J gene lost 0 bases, with 10 bases spanning the gap. The CDR3 totals 14 residues. Germline V gene data show CDR1 as MDHEN and CDR2 as SYDVKM.

The chain employs TRBV2 and TRBJ2-5; TRBD1 matches at 8 bases. Germline CDR1 and CDR2: SNHLY and FYNNEI. The V segment lost 7 bases and the J segment 5 bases; nucleotides outside the gene matches: 6. There are 13 residues in the CDR3. The DNA for the CDR3 is TGTGCCAGCACCTGGACAGGGCTGGAGACCCAGTACTTC. This translates into CASTWTGLETQYF.

The CDR3 sequence is CASSQGYGNTIYF. CDR3 in DNA: TGTGCCAGCAGCCAGGGGTACGGAAACACCATATATTTT. V and J are TRBV6-4 and TRBJ1-3, with D possibly TRBD1 on 6 matching bases. Germline V gene data show CDR1 as MRHNA and CDR2 as SNTAGT. The germline V and J ends were trimmed by 6 bases and 4 bases, with 10 bases remaining between them. The CDR3 loop spans 13 amino acids.

About this clone: This specimen includes other DNA sequences encoding the same CDR3. The CDR3, as DNA: TGCGCCAGCAGCTTGGCCGGGTCCGAGCAGTACTTC. This codes for CASSLAGSEQYF. The rearrangement links TRBV5-1 to TRBJ2-7; D remains ambiguous. This CDR3 has 12 amino acids. V lost 0 bases to trimming and J lost 6 bases, with 7 bases between them. The germline CDR1 and CDR2 sequences are SGHRS and YFSETQ.

The chain has TRBV15 and TRBJ2-4; the D gene could be TRBD1 or TRBD2 (5 bases each). V lost 0 bases, J lost 9 bases, and 12 bases lay in between. Germline values: CDR1 LNHNV, CDR2 YYDKDF (reference sequence). The CDR3 is 14 amino acids. CDR3 DNA: TGTGCCACCAGCAGAGACGTGGGGGAGAGCATTCAGTACTTC. Its translation is CATSRDVGESIQYF.

CDR3 residues: CASSSPLDSKDEQFF. In DNA, the CDR3 is TGTGCCAGCAGCTCCCCCTTGGACTCAAAGGATGAGCAGTTCTTC. The chain is built from TRBV11-2 and TRBJ2-1; tentatively, D is TRBD2 (5 bases). V lost 4 bases to trimming and J lost 8 bases, with 18 bases between them. Germline CDR1 and CDR2: SGHAT and FQNNGV. The CDR3 contains 15 residues.

The rearrangement uses TRBV28 and TRBJ1-2; maybe TRBD1 (6 bases). The V gene's germline CDR1 is MDHEN and CDR2 SYDVKM. V shed 7 bases and J shed 7 bases, with 22 bases lying between them. The CDR3 contains 15 residues. In DNA, the CDR3 is TGTGCCAGCACCACTGGGGGGGGCGGCTTGAGTGGCTACACCTTC. Translating gives CASTTGGGGLSGYTF.

The chain links TRBV2 to TRBJ1-4; D gene unclear. The CDR3 spans 13 residues. The V and J ends lost 6 bases and 3 bases respectively, with 8 bases between them. CDR1 is SNHLY, CDR2 FYNNEI, per germline. This CDR3 reads CASSRWANEKLFF. Here the CDR3 DNA reads TGTGCCAGCAGCCGGTGGGCTAATGAAAAACTGTTTTTT.